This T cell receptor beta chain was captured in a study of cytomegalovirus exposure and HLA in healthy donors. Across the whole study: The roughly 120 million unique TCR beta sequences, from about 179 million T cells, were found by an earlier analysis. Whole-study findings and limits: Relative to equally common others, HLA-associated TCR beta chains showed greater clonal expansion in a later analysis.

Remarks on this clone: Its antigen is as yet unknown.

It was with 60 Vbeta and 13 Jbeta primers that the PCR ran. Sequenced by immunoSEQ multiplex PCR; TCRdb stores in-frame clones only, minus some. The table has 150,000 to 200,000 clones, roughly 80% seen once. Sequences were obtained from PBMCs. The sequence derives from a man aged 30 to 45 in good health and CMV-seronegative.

Here the CDR3 reads CAWSGHRTGGGGELFF. The CDR3 DNA sequence: TGTGCCTGGAGTGGACATCGGACAGGGGGAGGCGGGGAGCTGTTTTTT. The rearrangement uses TRBV30 and TRBJ2-2; 10 bases match TRBD1. The CDR3 contains 16 residues. Germline V lookup: CDR1 GTSNPN, CDR2 SVGIG (reference sequence). V lost 1 base and J lost 7; bases outside the gene matches: 9.